The 20 T cell receptor beta chains given below trace back to one sample, sequenced in a study of OX40 agonist ivuxolimab in advanced cancers. The protocol was immunoSEQ multiplex PCR, while the TCRdb copy is restricted to in-frame clones and leaves out a portion. The sample shows roughly 26,000 clones, 80% to 90% of them seen only once. This material consisted of CD4+ or CD8+ T cells sorted from blood, taken in a trial of the OX40 agonist ivuxolimab. These receptors were collected from an adult with an advanced solid tumor such as melanoma, head and neck, liver or kidney cancer.

Only one count was recorded for this clone. V is TRBV4-1 and J is TRBJ2-5; 10 bases align to TRBD2. The length of the CDR3 is 16 residues. With V trimmed by 5 bases and J by 2 bases, 8 bases remained unmatched. Germline V CDR1 and CDR2: MGHRA, YSYEKL. CDR3 protein: CASSSGPLAGQETQYF. CDR3 nucleotides: TGCGCCAGCAGCTCAGGGCCACTAGCGGGACAAGAGACCCAGTACTTC.

The rearrangement joins TRBV6-5 to TRBJ2-1; 13 positions match TRBD2. Germline V gene data show CDR1 as MNHEY and CDR2 as SVGAGI. The junction had 6 bases not matched to a gene; V was cut back by 4 bases and J by 6 bases. The CDR3 has 16 amino acids. The CDR3 is CASSSPLAGGLNEQFF. CDR3 DNA: TGTGCCAGCAGTTCCCCACTAGCGGGAGGGCTCAATGAGCAGTTCTTC.

The chain couples TRBV7-9 to TRBJ2-5; 10 positions agree with TRBD2. Trimming cost V 5 bases and J 0 bases; bases outside gene matches: 6. Germline V gives CDR1 SEHNR, CDR2 FQNEAQ (reference sequence). This CDR3 spans 16 amino acids. In DNA form, the CDR3 reads TGTGCCAGCAGCCGCACTAGCGGGGCGTACCAAGAGACCCAGTACTTC. Amino acid sequence: CASSRTSGAYQETQYF.

The chain uses TRBV13 and TRBJ2-7, with D possibly TRBD2 on 7 matching bases. Trimming shortened V by 2 bases and J by 3 bases, and 23 bases separated the two germline ends. CDR1 is PRHDT and CDR2 is FYEKMQ in the germline V gene (reference sequence). CDR3 length: 18 amino acids. The CDR3 sequence: CASSLKDRGPGRSYEQYF. DNA for the CDR3: TGTGCCAGCAGCTTAAAGGACAGAGGTCCCGGGAGGAGCTACGAGCAGTACTTC.

This chain connects TRBV6-5 to TRBJ2-7; 8 positions agree with TRBD2. Germline V gene sequence: CDR1 MNHEY, CDR2 SVGAGI. The CDR3 spans 15 residues. V dropped 2 bases and J dropped 3; count of bases not matched to a gene: 6. The CDR3 DNA sequence: TGTGCCAGCAGTTACAGGAGTAGCGGGGACTACGAGCAGTACTTC. Its translation: CASSYRSSGDYEQYF.

This chain uses TRBV19 with TRBJ2-7, with 7 nucleotides matching TRBD1. The germline gives CDR1 LNHDA, CDR2 SQIVND (reference sequence). V lost 3 bases, J lost 0 bases, and 5 bases stayed unmatched. This CDR3 contains 15 residues. CDR3 protein: CASSIRTGSSYEQYF. CDR3 nucleotide sequence: TGTGCCAGTAGTATCCGGACAGGTAGCTCCTACGAGCAGTACTTC.

The chain joins TRBV9 to TRBJ2-6, with a possible D match to TRBD1 (5 bases). V lost 4 bases, J lost 4 bases, and 12 bases lay in between. The CDR3 spans 15 residues. The germline gives CDR1 SGDLS, CDR2 YYNGEE. The CDR3 DNA follows: TGTGCCAGCAGCCCCTTACAGGCCGGGGCCAACGTCCTGACTTTC. Its protein is CASSPLQAGANVLTF.

This chain links TRBV7-2 with TRBJ1-2, with D tentatively TRBD1 (6 bases). V was shortened by 1 base and J by 3 bases, with 18 bases between the two germline ends. Per germline, CDR1 SGHTA and CDR2 FQGNSA. The CDR3 length is 17 residues. CDR3 protein: CASSLVGPREGDYGYTF. The CDR3 nucleotides read TGTGCCAGCAGCTTAGTGGGCCCCCGTGAGGGGGACTATGGCTACACCTTC. Drawing the rest from reference TRBV7-2 and TRBJ1-2, the complete variable domain is GAGVSQSPSNKVTEKGKDVELRCDPISGHTALYWYRQSLGQGLEFLIYFQGNSAPDKSGLPSDRFSAERTGGSVSTLTIQRTQQEDSAVYLCASSLVGPREGDYGYTFGSGTRLTVV.

The chain has TRBV5-5 and TRBJ2-7; 7 nucleotides match TRBD1. The CDR3 extends over 16 amino acids. Germline V CDR1 and CDR2: SGHKS, YYEKEE (reference sequence). V lost 4 bases to trimming and J lost 1 base; unmatched junction nucleotides: 11. The CDR3 reads CASSADFYRGSYEQYF. CDR3 coding DNA: TGTGCCAGCAGCGCGGACTTTTACAGGGGTTCCTACGAGCAGTACTTC.

This sequence joins TRBV15 and TRBJ2-5; TRBD2 matches 8 bases. The CDR3 covers 14 residues. The trim removed 4 bases at V and 0 bases at J, leaving 1 base unmatched. The germline gives CDR1 LNHNV, CDR2 YYDKDF (reference sequence). The CDR3 loop reads CATSMREDQETQYF. The CDR3 DNA reads TGTGCCACCAGCATGCGGGAGGACCAAGAGACCCAGTACTTC.

The V and J genes are TRBV5-1 and TRBJ2-2; D unresolved. V lost 1 base to trimming and J lost 1 base, with 5 bases between them. Per germline, CDR1 SGHRS and CDR2 YFSETQ. CDR3 length: 14 amino acids. Written as DNA, the CDR3 is TGCGCCAGCAGCTTGTGGGGGAACACCGGGGAGCTGTTTTTT. Residues: CASSLWGNTGELFF.

J is TRBJ1-5 and V is TRBV7-6; possibly TRBD1 for D (6 bases). This CDR3 is built from 15 residues. Germline V CDR1 and CDR2: SGHVS, FNYEAQ. V dropped 5 bases and J dropped 6 bases, with 17 bases sitting between them. As DNA, the CDR3 is TGTGCCAGCAGCCCACTGTGGGGGGGCGGTCAGCCCCAGCATTTT. Translation: CASSPLWGGGQPQHF.

This chain uses TRBV5-6 with TRBJ2-7; 7 bases fit TRBD1. CDR3 length: 15 amino acids. V lost 3 bases, J lost 2 bases, and 8 bases stayed unmatched. Germline values: CDR1 SGHDT, CDR2 YYEEEE. The CDR3 loop is CASSYPGQNTYEQYF. As DNA, the CDR3 is TGTGCCAGCAGCTATCCGGGACAGAATACCTACGAGCAGTACTTC.

The chain links TRBV7-2 to TRBJ2-5; 7 bases match TRBD1. The trim removed 2 bases at V and 2 bases at J, leaving 11 bases unmatched. CDR3 length: 17 residues. Looked up from germline, CDR1 is SGHTA and CDR2 is FQGNSA. As DNA, the CDR3 is TGTGCCAGCAGCTTAACACATCTTACAGGGGCGCAAGAGACCCAGTACTTC. Amino acid sequence: CASSLTHLTGAQETQYF.

This clone was seen just once. The rearrangement uses TRBV18 and TRBJ2-7; D unresolved. This CDR3 region has 12 residues. Trimming shortened V by 0 bases and J by 9 bases, and 9 bases separated the two germline ends. Germline V gene lookup returns CDR1 KGHSH and CDR2 LQKENI. The CDR3 sequence: CASSPPGEVQYF. For the CDR3, the DNA is TGTGCCAGCTCACCACCTGGGGAAGTGCAGTACTTC.

The chain employs TRBV28 and TRBJ2-1, with 9 bases aligning to TRBD2. This CDR3 is built from 16 residues. The germline V gene has CDR1 MDHEN and CDR2 SYDVKM. V gave up 6 bases and J gave up 7 bases; unmatched junction bases: 13. CDR3 sequence reads: CASRDHAGGPGNEQFF. CDR3 sequence (DNA): TGTGCCAGCAGGGATCACGCGGGAGGGCCGGGGAATGAGCAGTTCTTC.

The chain is built from TRBV18 and TRBJ1-5; possible D gene TRBD1, 6 bases. V was shortened by 3 bases and J by 4 bases, with 10 bases between the two germline ends. The CDR3 runs 14 residues. Germline loops: CDR1 KGHSH, CDR2 LQKENI. The CDR3 region has the DNA TGTGCCAGCTCACCTCCGGGACATAATCAGCCCCAGCATTTT. Its protein is CASSPPGHNQPQHF.

This chain joins TRBV19 and TRBJ2-2; TRBD1 is a possible D gene (5 bases). The CDR3 spans 16 residues. V was clipped by 6 bases and J by 8 bases, with 22 bases between them. CDR1 is LNHDA, CDR2 SQIVND, per germline (reference sequence). Here the CDR3 reads CASSIGTGLGKGELFF. The DNA for the CDR3 is TGTGCCAGTAGCATTGGTACAGGCCTAGGGAAGGGGGAGCTGTTTTTT.

V gene TRBV13 combines with J gene TRBJ2-7; 12 positions agree with TRBD1. This CDR3 has 16 residues. V trimming: 0 bases; J trimming: 3 bases; junction bases outside the gene matches: 3. Per the germline V gene, CDR1 is PRHDT and CDR2 is FYEKMQ (reference sequence). This chain's CDR3 is CASSLGGTGGSYEQYF. In nucleotides, the CDR3 is TGTGCCAGCAGCTTAGGCGGGACAGGGGGCAGCTACGAGCAGTACTTC. The variable domain in full, completed from reference TRBV13 and TRBJ2-7, reads AAGVIQSPRHLIKEKRETATLKCYPIPRHDTVYWYQQGPGQDPQFLISFYEKMQSDKGSIPDRFSAQQFSDYHSELNMSSLELGDSALYFCASSLGGTGGSYEQYFGPGTRLTVT.

The chain carries TRBV7-9 and TRBJ2-7, with D perhaps TRBD1 (5 bases). Trimming shortened V by 6 bases and J by 2 bases, and 14 bases separated the two germline ends. Germline CDR1 is SEHNR and CDR2 is FQNEAQ (reference sequence). The CDR3 spans 14 residues. The CDR3 coding sequence is TGTGCCAGCAGGGGAACAGGTACCCCCTACGAGCAGTACTTC. This gives the protein CASRGTGTPYEQYF.